What follows are 10 T cell receptor beta chains derived from one specimen sequenced in a study of vaccination and CD4 T cells after COVID-19. Treatment reported: approximately 10-day PBMC culture with coronavirus spike peptide pools or control peptides (ViraFEST assay). Antigen specificity for these receptors is unknown. The Oncomine TCR Beta short-read assay sequenced DNA from cultured CD4+ T cells. One entry per CDR3 protein, called by TCRdb with MiXCR from the PCR reads. Altogether about 8,900 distinct CDR3 sequences are present, 55% to 75% being singletons, with the ten largest covering approximately 28%. The sequencing sample was made of CD4+ T cells from blood, cultured in vitro. These receptors were obtained from a human donor who had recovered from COVID-19.

The J gene is TRBJ1-1, the V gene TRBV27; a weak D match, TRBD1 (5 bases). Per germline, CDR1 MNHEY and CDR2 SMNVEV (reference sequence). There are 14 residues in the CDR3. V lost 1 base to trimming and J lost 3 bases, with 9 bases between them. Here the CDR3 reads CASSLWGTDTEAFF. CDR3 DNA: TGTGCCAGCAGTTTATGGGGCACTGACACTGAAGCTTTCTTT.

The chain is built from TRBV18 and TRBJ1-2; 7 nucleotides agree with TRBD1. Germline V lookup: CDR1 KGHSH, CDR2 LQKENI. This CDR3 has 15 residues. After removal of 6 bases from V and 7 bases from J, the junction contained 14 bases not matched to a gene. In DNA form, the CDR3 reads TGTGCCAGCTCCCAGGGACAGTCCCGGGAGGGTGGCTACACCTTC. Translating it yields CASSQGQSREGGYTF. Variable domain in full (rest from reference TRBV18 and TRBJ1-2): NAGVMQNPRHLVRRRGQEARLRCSPMKGHSHVYWYRQLPEEGLKFMVYLQKENIIDESGMPKERFSAEFPKEGPSILRIQQVVRGDSAAYFCASSQGQSREGGYTFGSGTRLTVV.

The rearrangement joins TRBV15 to TRBJ1-2, with TRBD1 matching over 10 bases. The CDR3 has 16 residues. Germline values: CDR1 LNHNV, CDR2 YYDKDF (reference sequence). Trimming at V came to 0 bases and at J to 8 bases, leaving 9 bases not matched to a gene. CDR3 nucleotide sequence: TGTGCCACCAGCAGAGATGTAGGGGACAGGGGAAACGGCTACACCTTC. Residues: CATSRDVGDRGNGYTF. Using reference TRBV15 and TRBJ1-2 for the parts outside the CDR3, the full variable domain is DAMVIQNPRYQVTQFGKPVTLSCSQTLNHNVMYWYQQKSSQAPKLLFHYYDKDFNNEADTPDNFQSRRPNTSFCFLDIRSPGLGDTAMYLCATSRDVGDRGNGYTFGSGTRLTVV.

The count of this clonotype is one. The chain couples TRBV7-2 to TRBJ1-3; unclear D gene. Trimming left V 3 bases short and J 0 bases short, with 9 bases between. The CDR3 covers 15 residues. CDR1 SGHTA and CDR2 FQGNSA come from the germline V gene. CDR3 in amino acids: CASSFQALSGNTIYF. In DNA form, the CDR3 reads TGTGCCAGCAGCTTCCAGGCGCTCTCTGGAAACACCATATATTTT.

The chain uses TRBV6-1 and TRBJ2-2, with 10 bases identical to TRBD1. V gave up 6 bases and J gave up 2 bases; unmatched junction bases: 6. The length of the CDR3 is 16 residues. Per germline, CDR1 MNHNS and CDR2 SASEGT. DNA for the CDR3: TGTGCCAGCAGAAGGGACAGGGGTGTTAACACCGGGGAGCTGTTTTTT. It translates to CASRRDRGVNTGELFF.

The CDR3 is CASRHAAGRSTDTQYF. As DNA, the CDR3 is TGTGCCAGCAGACACGCCGCCGGGAGGAGCACAGATACGCAGTATTTT. The chain recombines TRBV5-4 with TRBJ2-3; 7 positions agree with TRBD2. The germline V gene has CDR1 SGHNT and CDR2 YYREEE (reference sequence). This CDR3 has 16 residues. V gave up 5 bases and J gave up 0 bases; unmatched junction bases: 9.

The chain has TRBV19 and TRBJ1-5; no firm D call. The CDR3 consists of 12 residues. V lost 3 bases, J lost 6 bases, and 6 bases lay in between. The germline V gene has CDR1 LNHDA and CDR2 SQIVND (reference sequence). CDR3 loop: CASSMNGQPQHF. The CDR3 region has the DNA TGTGCCAGTAGTATGAACGGTCAGCCCCAGCATTTT.

This clonotype was counted between two and nine times. V is TRBV24-1 and J is TRBJ1-5; no reliable D call. CDR1 is KGHDR and CDR2 is SFDVKD in the germline V gene. The CDR3 has 13 residues. V was pared by 4 bases and J by 7 bases, with 10 bases between. CDR3 sequence reads: CATSELPGQPQHF. DNA of the CDR3: TGTGCCACCAGTGAGCTACCCGGACAGCCCCAGCATTTT.

The J gene is TRBJ2-1, the V gene TRBV24-1; a possible D gene is TRBD2 (5 bases). V was shortened by 9 bases and J by 5 bases, with 16 bases between the two germline ends. This CDR3 is 14 amino acids long. The germline gives CDR1 KGHDR, CDR2 SFDVKD. The CDR3 is CATAPGVVDNEQFF. The CDR3 DNA is TGTGCCACCGCCCCCGGGGTGGTCGACAATGAGCAGTTCTTC.

This clonotype was seen more than once but under ten times. The chain combines TRBV6-1 with TRBJ1-6; 7 nucleotides align to TRBD1. Germline values: CDR1 MNHNS, CDR2 SASEGT. This CDR3 has 15 residues. V was clipped by 1 base and J by 8 bases; unmatched bases: 5. CDR3 nucleotides: TGTGCCAGCAGTGAAGTGGGGACAGAGTATTCACCCCTCCACTTT. The encoded protein is CASSEVGTEYSPLHF.